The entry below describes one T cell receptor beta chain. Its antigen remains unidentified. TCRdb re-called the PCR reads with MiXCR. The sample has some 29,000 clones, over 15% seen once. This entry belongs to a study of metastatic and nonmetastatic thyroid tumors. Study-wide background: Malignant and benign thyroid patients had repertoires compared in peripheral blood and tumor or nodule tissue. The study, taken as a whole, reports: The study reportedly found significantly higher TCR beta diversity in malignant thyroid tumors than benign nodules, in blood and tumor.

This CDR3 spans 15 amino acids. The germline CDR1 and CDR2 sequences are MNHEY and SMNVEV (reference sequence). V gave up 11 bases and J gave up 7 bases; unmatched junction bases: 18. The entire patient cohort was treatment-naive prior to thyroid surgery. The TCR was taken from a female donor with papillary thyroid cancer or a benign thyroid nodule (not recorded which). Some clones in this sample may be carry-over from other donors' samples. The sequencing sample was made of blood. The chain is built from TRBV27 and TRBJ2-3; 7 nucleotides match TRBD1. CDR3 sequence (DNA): TGTGCCCAGTCTCGGACAGGCCGGGAATCAAATACGCAGTATTTT. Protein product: CAQSRTGRESNTQYF.